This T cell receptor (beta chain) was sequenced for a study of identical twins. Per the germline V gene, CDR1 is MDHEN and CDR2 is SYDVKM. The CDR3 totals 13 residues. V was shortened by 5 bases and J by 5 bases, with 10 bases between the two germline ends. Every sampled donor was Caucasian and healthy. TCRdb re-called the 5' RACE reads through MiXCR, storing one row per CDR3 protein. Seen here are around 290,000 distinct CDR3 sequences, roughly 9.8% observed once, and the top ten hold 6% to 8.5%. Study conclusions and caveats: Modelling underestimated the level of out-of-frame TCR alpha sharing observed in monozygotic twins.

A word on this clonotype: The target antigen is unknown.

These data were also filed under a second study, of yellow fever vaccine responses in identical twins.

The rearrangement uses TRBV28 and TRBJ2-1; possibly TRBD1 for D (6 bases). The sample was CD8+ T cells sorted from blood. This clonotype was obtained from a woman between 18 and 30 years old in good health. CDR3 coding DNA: TGTGCCAGCAGTCCCCGGACAGACAATGAGCAGTTCTTC. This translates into CASSPRTDNEQFF.